These 5 T cell receptor beta chains came from one sample sequenced in a study of blood T cell repertoires in COVID-19. The protocol was immunoSEQ multiplex PCR, while the TCRdb copy is restricted to in-frame clones and leaves out a portion. The sample lists 52,000 or so clones, less than 90% seen once, with over 25% in the top ten. Sequencing was done on a sample of peripheral blood. The receptors stem from a human donor in a cohort sampled during active COVID-19.

The chain combines TRBV9 with TRBJ2-7; 7 bases match TRBD1. V was clipped by 4 bases and J by 3 bases; unmatched bases: 4. The CDR3 is made up of 13 amino acids. The germline gives CDR1 SGDLS, CDR2 YYNGEE. Here the CDR3 reads CASSRGTVYEQYF. The DNA for the CDR3 is TGTGCCAGCAGCCGAGGGACAGTCTACGAGCAGTACTTC.

The chain uses TRBV24-1 and TRBJ2-5; TRBD1 matches 7 bases. Germline trimming cut 4 bases from V and 0 bases from J; bases unmatched to any gene: 4. Germline V lookup: CDR1 KGHDR, CDR2 SFDVKD. This CDR3 is 15 amino acids long. This chain's CDR3 is CATSDSTGYQETQYF. For the CDR3, the DNA is TGTGCCACCAGTGACTCGACAGGGTACCAAGAGACCCAGTACTTC.

The chain joins TRBV18 to TRBJ2-1; 8 nucleotides align to TRBD2. Germline-derived CDR1 and CDR2 are KGHSH and LQKENI. J was trimmed by 0 bases and V by 7 bases; bases with no gene match: 11. CDR3 length: 17 amino acids. The CDR3 here is CASFLRAGTSSYNEQFF. CDR3 in DNA: TGTGCCAGCTTCCTTCGCGCCGGGACTAGCTCCTACAATGAGCAGTTCTTC.

The chain combines TRBV11-3 with TRBJ2-3; 8 bases are a match to TRBD2. Germline CDR1 SGHNT, CDR2 YENEEA. V shed 5 bases, J shed 3 bases, and the junction held 10 bases outside the gene matches. This CDR3 comprises 16 residues. CDR3 coding DNA: TGTGCCAGCAGCCCTGCTTGGGGACTAGGAACAGATACGCAGTATTTT. Its translation: CASSPAWGLGTDTQYF.

V is TRBV5-6 and J is TRBJ1-4; 8 bases align to TRBD1. J gave up 2 bases and V 3 bases, and 3 bases lay outside the gene matches. Germline CDR1 and CDR2: SGHDT and YYEEEE. The CDR3 sequence is 15 residues long. This CDR3 reads CASSYDRGTNEKLFF. CDR3 nucleotides: TGTGCCAGCAGCTACGACAGGGGCACTAATGAAAAACTGTTTTTT.